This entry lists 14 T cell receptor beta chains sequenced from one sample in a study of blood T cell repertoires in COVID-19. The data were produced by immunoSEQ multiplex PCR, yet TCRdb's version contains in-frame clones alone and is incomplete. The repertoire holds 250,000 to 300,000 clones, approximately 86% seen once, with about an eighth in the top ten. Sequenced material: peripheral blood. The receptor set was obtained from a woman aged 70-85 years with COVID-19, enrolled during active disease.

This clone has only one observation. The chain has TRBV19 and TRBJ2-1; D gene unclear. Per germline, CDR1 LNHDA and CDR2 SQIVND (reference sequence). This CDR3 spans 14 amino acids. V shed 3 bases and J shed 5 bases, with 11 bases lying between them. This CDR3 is CASSILASNNEQFF. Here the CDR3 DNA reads TGTGCCAGTAGTATCCTGGCTAGTAACAATGAGCAGTTCTTC.

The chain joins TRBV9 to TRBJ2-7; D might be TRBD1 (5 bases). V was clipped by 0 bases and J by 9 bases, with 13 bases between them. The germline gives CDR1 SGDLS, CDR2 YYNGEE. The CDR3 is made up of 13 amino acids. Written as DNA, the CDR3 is TGTGCCAGCAGCGTAGTTCCGAGAAGGGGGCAGTACTTC. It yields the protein CASSVVPRRGQYF.

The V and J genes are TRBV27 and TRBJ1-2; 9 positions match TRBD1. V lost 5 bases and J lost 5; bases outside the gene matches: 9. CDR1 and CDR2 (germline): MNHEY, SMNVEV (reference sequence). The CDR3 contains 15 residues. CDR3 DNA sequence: TGTGCCAGCAGTACCGGGACAGGGTATGAGTATGGCTACACCTTC. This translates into CASSTGTGYEYGYTF.

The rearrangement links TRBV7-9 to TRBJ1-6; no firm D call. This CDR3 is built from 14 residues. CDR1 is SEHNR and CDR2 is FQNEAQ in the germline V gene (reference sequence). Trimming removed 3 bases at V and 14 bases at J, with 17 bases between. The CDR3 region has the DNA TGTGCCAGCAGCTTCGGGAGTGGATCGCTGACCCTCCACTTT. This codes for CASSFGSGSLTLHF.

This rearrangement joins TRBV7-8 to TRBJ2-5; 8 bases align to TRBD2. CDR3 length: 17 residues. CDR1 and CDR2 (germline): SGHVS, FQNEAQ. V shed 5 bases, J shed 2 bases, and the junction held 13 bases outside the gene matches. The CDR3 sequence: CASSPGLAGFSQETQYF. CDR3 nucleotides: TGTGCCAGCAGCCCAGGACTAGCAGGATTTTCGCAAGAGACCCAGTACTTC. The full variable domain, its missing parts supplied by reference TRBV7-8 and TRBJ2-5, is GAGVSQSPRYKVAKRGQDVALRCDPISGHVSLFWYQQALGQGPEFLTYFQNEAQLDKSGLPSDRFFAERPEGSVSTLKIQRTQQEDSAVYLCASSPGLAGFSQETQYFGPGTRLLVL.

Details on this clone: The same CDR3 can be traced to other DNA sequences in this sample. The CDR3 DNA reads TGCGCCAGCAGCTTGACGACAGGGGGGTACGAGCAGTACTTC. Translation gives CASSLTTGGYEQYF. This chain connects TRBV5-1 to TRBJ2-7; 9 nucleotides match TRBD1. The CDR3 contains 14 residues. Germline values: CDR1 SGHRS, CDR2 YFSETQ. V gave up 1 base and J gave up 4 bases; unmatched junction bases: 3.

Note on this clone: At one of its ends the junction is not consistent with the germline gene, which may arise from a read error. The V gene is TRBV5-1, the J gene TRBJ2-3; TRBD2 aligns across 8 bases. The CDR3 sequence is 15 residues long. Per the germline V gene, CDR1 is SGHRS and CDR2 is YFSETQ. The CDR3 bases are TGCGCCCGCAGCTTGGCCGGGGGGGGCACAGATACGCAGTATTTT. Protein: CARSLAGGGTDTQYF.

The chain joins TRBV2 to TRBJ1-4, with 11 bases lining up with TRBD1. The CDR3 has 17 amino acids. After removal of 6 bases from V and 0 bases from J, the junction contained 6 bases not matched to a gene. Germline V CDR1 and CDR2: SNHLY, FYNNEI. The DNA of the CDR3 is TGTGCCAGCAGGGGAGGGACAGGGGGGTCAACTAATGAAAAACTGTTTTTT. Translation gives CASRGGTGGSTNEKLFF.

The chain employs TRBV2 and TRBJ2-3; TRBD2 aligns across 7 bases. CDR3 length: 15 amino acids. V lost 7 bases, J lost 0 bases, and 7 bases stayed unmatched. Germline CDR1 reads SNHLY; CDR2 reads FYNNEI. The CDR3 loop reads CASTTSGASTDTQYF. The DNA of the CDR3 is TGTGCCAGCACCACCAGCGGGGCTAGCACAGATACGCAGTATTTT.

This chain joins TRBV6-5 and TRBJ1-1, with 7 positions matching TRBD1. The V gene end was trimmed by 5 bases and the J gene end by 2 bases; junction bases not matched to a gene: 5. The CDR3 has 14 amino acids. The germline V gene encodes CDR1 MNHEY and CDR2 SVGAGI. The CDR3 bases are TGTGCCAGCAGTACCGGGACAGTTAACACTGAAGCTTTCTTT. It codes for CASSTGTVNTEAFF.

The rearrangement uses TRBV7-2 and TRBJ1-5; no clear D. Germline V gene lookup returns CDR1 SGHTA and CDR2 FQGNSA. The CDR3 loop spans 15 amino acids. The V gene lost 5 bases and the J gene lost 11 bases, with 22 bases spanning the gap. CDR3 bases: TGTGCCAGCAGCGGCGCGCCGATTCTGGGCCAGTCCCAGCATTTT. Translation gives CASSGAPILGQSQHF.

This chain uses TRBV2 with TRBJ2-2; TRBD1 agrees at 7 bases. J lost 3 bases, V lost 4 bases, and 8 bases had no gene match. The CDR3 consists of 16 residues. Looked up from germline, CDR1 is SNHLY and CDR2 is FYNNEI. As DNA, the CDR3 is TGTGCCAGCAGTGTATCGGGACAGATCTACACCGGGGAGCTGTTTTTT. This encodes CASSVSGQIYTGELFF.

CDR3 in DNA: TGTGCCAGCAGCTTAGGGCAGGGTGGCATGAACACTGAAGCTTTCTTT. It yields the protein CASSLGQGGMNTEAFF. This sequence joins TRBV13 and TRBJ1-1; possibly TRBD1 for D (5 bases). CDR3 length equals 16 residues. V lost 0 bases to trimming and J lost 0 bases, with 11 bases between them. Germline CDR1 and CDR2: PRHDT and FYEKMQ (reference sequence).

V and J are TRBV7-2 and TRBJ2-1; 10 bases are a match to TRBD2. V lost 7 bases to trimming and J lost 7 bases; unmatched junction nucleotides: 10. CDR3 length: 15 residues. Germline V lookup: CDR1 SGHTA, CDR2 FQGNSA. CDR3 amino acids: CASKWASGGSNEQFF. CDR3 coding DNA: TGTGCCAGCAAGTGGGCTAGCGGGGGATCAAATGAGCAGTTCTTC.